This paragraph covers one T cell receptor beta chain sequence. Antigen specificity is unknown. Sequencing of cultured CD4+ T cell DNA used the Oncomine TCR Beta short-read assay. TCRdb re-derived calls from the PCR reads in MiXCR, one entry per CDR3 protein. The sample has approximately 10,000 distinct CDR3 sequences, roughly 59% seen once. These data originate in a study of vaccination and CD4 T cells after COVID-19. Across the whole study: Post-vaccination specimens were collected at a median of roughly 68 days following dose two (range 14 to 241). The stimulating agents, overlapping spike peptides, came from SARS-CoV-2, HCoV-NL63, HCoV-OC43 and HCoV-229E.

General study results and limits: Only after vaccination were a median about 87% of convalescents' reactive clones seen.

Treatment given: roughly 11-day PBMC culture with coronavirus spike peptide pools or control peptides (ViraFEST assay). The CDR3 is made up of 14 amino acids. CDR1 and CDR2 (germline): SNHLY, FYNNEI. V was shortened by 1 base and J by 7 bases, with 13 bases between the two germline ends. J is TRBJ1-1 and V is TRBV2; D may be TRBD1 (6 bases). The sample taken for sequencing was CD4+ T cells from blood, cultured in vitro. The sequence was collected from a human donor who had recovered from COVID-19. The CDR3 protein is CASSEGRTVSEAFF. The CDR3 DNA reads as TGTGCCAGCAGTGAAGGCCGGACAGTAAGTGAAGCTTTCTTT.